A selection of T cell receptor beta chains follows, all from one sample in a study of radiation and T cells in renal cell carcinoma. The assay was immunoSEQ multiplex PCR, and TCRdb's table has in-frame clones only and misses some. The table has 120,000 or so clones, 81% seen once. Source: blood, taken from a patient whose treatment included radiotherapy and nephrectomy. These TCRs come from a man aged 45-60 years with renal cell carcinoma. CDR3s include the opening cysteine and the closing phenylalanine or tryptophan. The D gene is left open where the match is weak. For some rows the clone size is stated as once, few or many, or as a class when expanded; others skip it.

TRBJ2-1 | - | 19 | TRBV11-3 | - | CASSHSVLSGAGVDNEQFF | TGTGCCAGCAGCCACTCAGTGCTCTCAGGGGCAGGGGTGGACAATGAGCAGTTCTTC
TRBJ2-5 | TRBD2 | 15 | TRBV5-1 | - | CASSLGSSGEETQYF | TGCGCCAGCAGCTTGGGATCTAGCGGGGAAGAGACCCAGTACTTC
TRBJ2-3 | TRBD2 | 18 | TRBV4-1 | - | CASSQVVLLAGNTDTQYF | TGCGCCAGCAGCCAAGTCGTTTTACTAGCGGGAAACACAGATACGCAGTATTTT
TRBJ2-5 | TRBD1 | 15 | TRBV25-1 | - | CASSEGQAFLETQYF | TGTGCCAGCAGTGAAGGACAGGCCTTTTTAGAGACCCAGTACTTC
TRBJ2-7 | - | 15 | TRBV28 | - | CASSRYPGTGYEQYF | TGTGCCAGCAGCCGATACCCGGGGACTGGCTACGAGCAGTACTTC
TRBJ2-7 | TRBD2 | 15 | TRBV28 | - | CASSFALAGIYEQYF | TGTGCCAGCAGTTTCGCGCTAGCGGGAATCTACGAGCAGTACTTC
TRBJ2-7 | - | 13 | TRBV9 | - | CASSTETSHEQYF | TGTGCCAGCAGCACCGAGACTAGTCACGAGCAGTACTTC
TRBJ2-7 | - | 13 | TRBV2 | - | CASSSIQGYEQYF | TGTGCCAGCAGCTCGATTCAAGGATACGAGCAGTACTTC
TRBJ1-6 | - | 14 | TRBV7-2 | few | CASSQRGGLVSLHF | TGTGCCAGCAGCCAGAGGGGGGGGCTGGTGTCCCTCCACTTT
TRBJ1-3 | - | 16 | TRBV4-2 | - | CASSQVRGEAGNTIYF | TGTGCCAGCAGCCAAGTAAGGGGGGAGGCTGGAAACACCATATATTTT
TRBJ2-2 | - | 15 | TRBV6-6 | - | CASSRQDSSTGELFF | TGTGCCAGCAGTAGACAAGACAGTTCAACCGGGGAGCTGTTTTTT
TRBJ1-1 | - | 13 | TRBV18 | - | CASSGAADTEAFF | TGTGCCAGCTCCGGGGCGGCGGACACTGAAGCTTTCTTT
TRBJ1-2 | TRBD1 | 15 | TRBV6-5 | - | CASSYSTGAGYGYTF | TGTGCCAGCAGTTACTCGACAGGGGCGGGTTATGGCTACACCTTC
TRBJ2-7 | - | 14 | TRBV10-3 | - | CAISPRQGGYEQYF | TGTGCCATCAGCCCACGCCAGGGCGGTTACGAGCAGTACTTC
TRBJ2-7 | - | 16 | TRBV19 | once | CASSIGGGYPIYEQYF | TGTGCCAGTAGTATAGGTGGGGGGTACCCCATCTACGAGCAGTACTTC
TRBJ1-6 | - | 12 | TRBV7-9 | - | CASSNENSPLHF | TGTGCCAGCAGCAACGAAAATTCACCCCTCCACTTT
TRBJ2-3 | TRBD2 | 16 | TRBV5-1 | - | CASSSGLAGGPDTQYF | TGCGCCAGCAGCTCGGGACTAGCGGGAGGGCCAGATACGCAGTATTTT
TRBJ2-7 | TRBD1 | 13 | TRBV28 | once | CASSPGRGYEQYF | TGTGCCAGCAGCCCCGGCAGGGGGTACGAGCAGTACTTC
TRBJ2-3 | TRBD2 | 15 | TRBV11-2 | - | CASSLLAGGPDTQYF | TGTGCCAGCAGCTTGCTAGCGGGAGGGCCGGATACGCAGTATTTT
TRBJ1-2 | TRBD1 | 15 | TRBV25-1 | - | CASSETTGVSHGYTF | TGTGCCAGCAGTGAAACGACAGGGGTTAGTCATGGCTACACCTTC
TRBJ1-5 | TRBD1 | 14 | TRBV19 | - | CASSRTGVNQPQHF | TGTGCCAGTAGTAGGACAGGGGTCAATCAGCCCCAGCATTTT
TRBJ1-1 | - | 14 | TRBV2 | - | CASSEGAQYTEALF | TGTGCCAGCAGTGAAGGGGCGCAGTACACTGAAGCTCTCTTT
TRBJ2-7 | - | 12 | TRBV29-1 | - | CSVDSGRREQYF | TGCAGCGTTGACTCAGGGAGGCGGGAGCAGTACTTC
TRBJ2-3 | TRBD2 | 17 | TRBV7-9 | - | CASSFVAGVGLSDTQYF | TGTGCCAGCAGCTTCGTTGCGGGGGTTGGATTATCAGATACGCAGTATTTT
TRBJ2-1 | - | 12 | TRBV2 | - | CASRGDGNEQFF | TGTGCCAGCAGGGGGGATGGGAATGAGCAGTTCTTC
TRBJ2-2 | - | 13 | TRBV5-4 | - | CASSLDFTGELFF | TGTGCCAGCAGCTTGGATTTCACCGGGGAGCTGTTTTTT
TRBJ1-4 | - | 17 | TRBV7-9 | - | CASSLGWTGPTNEKLFF | TGTGCCAGCAGCTTAGGTTGGACGGGACCAACTAATGAAAAACTGTTTTTT
TRBJ1-3 | - | 15 | TRBV4-1 | few | CASRAGVNSGNTIYF | TGCGCCAGCAGGGCAGGGGTCAACTCTGGAAACACCATATATTTT
TRBJ2-7 | - | 13 | TRBV6-1 | medium-sized | CASIPDVTYEQYF | TGTGCCAGCATCCCGGACGTAACCTACGAGCAGTACTTC
TRBJ2-2 | - | 19 | TRBV18 | - | CASSLLTMAGAEGTGELFF | TGTGCCAGCTCACTTCTGACGATGGCGGGGGCCGAAGGGACCGGGGAGCTGTTTTTT
TRBJ2-7 | TRBD2 | 15 | TRBV6-5 | - | CASSYYTSGSYEQYF | TGTGCCAGCAGTTACTACACTAGCGGGAGCTACGAGCAGTACTTC
TRBJ2-5 | TRBD2 | 14 | TRBV7-7 | once | CASSPGTSEETQYF | TGTGCTAGCAGCCCCGGGACTAGCGAAGAGACCCAGTACTTC
TRBJ2-5 | - | 17 | TRBV5-1 | - | CASSFLRRQAIQETQYF | TGCGCCAGCAGCTTCTTACGTCGACAAGCGATCCAAGAGACCCAGTACTTC
TRBJ2-2 | TRBD2 | 16 | TRBV5-4 | - | CASSLAGLASGGELFF | TGTGCCAGCAGCTTGGCGGGACTAGCGTCGGGCGGGGAGCTGTTTTTT
TRBJ2-2 | - | 15 | TRBV27 | once | CASSPGRVPTGELFF | TGTGCCAGCAGTCCCGGGCGGGTTCCTACCGGGGAGCTGTTTTTT
TRBJ1-6 | TRBD1 | 14 | TRBV5-4 | few | CASSLDRGGSPLHF | TGTGCCAGCAGCTTAGACAGGGGCGGTTCACCCCTCCACTTT
TRBJ1-2 | - | 17 | TRBV13 | once | CASSLASGGSFNYGYTF | TGTGCCAGCAGCTTAGCGTCGGGCGGATCCTTTAACTATGGCTACACCTTC
TRBJ2-1 | TRBD1 | 15 | TRBV9 | - | CASSVGQGAGNEQFF | TGTGCCAGCAGCGTCGGACAGGGGGCAGGGAATGAGCAGTTCTTC
TRBJ2-1 | TRBD1 | 15 | TRBV6-5 | - | CASSSGQGLGNEQFF | TGTGCCAGCAGTTCAGGACAGGGTTTGGGAAATGAGCAGTTCTTC
TRBJ1-5 | - | 13 | TRBV2 | - | CASSGQLNQPQHF | TGTGCCAGCAGTGGGCAGCTCAATCAGCCCCAGCATTTT
TRBJ1-3 | - | 12 | TRBV12-5 | few | CASAPVGNTIYF | TGTGCTAGTGCCCCGGTAGGAAACACCATATATTTT
TRBJ1-3 | - | 14 | TRBV6-5 | - | CASRNTGSGNTIYF | TGTGCCAGCAGAAATACAGGCTCTGGAAACACCATATATTTT
TRBJ1-3 | - | 14 | TRBV7-2 | - | CASSQGGSGNTIYF | TGTGCCAGCAGCCAAGGGGGCTCTGGAAACACCATATATTTT
TRBJ1-4 | - | 16 | TRBV4-1 | - | CASSQVPGRDNEKLFF | TGCGCCAGCAGCCAAGTTCCGGGGAGGGATAATGAAAAACTGTTTTTT
TRBJ2-2 | - | 15 | TRBV2 | - | CASSTTTSGTGELFF | TGTGCCAGCAGTACGACTACCTCGGGCACCGGGGAGCTGTTTTTT
TRBJ1-1 | - | 13 | TRBV19 | medium-sized | CASSIAGITEAFF | TGTGCCAGTAGTATAGCAGGGATCACTGAAGCTTTCTTT
TRBJ2-6 | TRBD1 | 16 | TRBV7-9 | - | CASSPDRVPGANVLTF | TGTGCCAGCAGCCCGGACAGGGTACCTGGGGCCAACGTCCTGACTTTC
TRBJ2-7 | TRBD1 | 16 | TRBV14 | - | CASSHALGQGSYEQYF | TGTGCCAGCAGCCATGCCCTGGGACAGGGTTCCTACGAGCAGTACTTC
TRBJ1-2 | - | 16 | TRBV7-9 | - | CASSSSGSGEGYGYTF | TGTGCCAGCAGTTCCTCCGGTTCAGGGGAGGGCTATGGCTACACCTTC
TRBJ2-5 | - | 13 | TRBV7-6 | few | CASSQGLQETQYF | TGTGCCAGCAGCCAGGGACTTCAAGAGACCCAGTACTTC
TRBJ1-5 | - | 15 | TRBV30 | - | CAWSVSRGADQPQHF | TGTGCCTGGAGTGTATCCAGGGGTGCGGATCAGCCCCAGCATTTT
TRBJ2-5 | TRBD2 | 15 | TRBV10-1 | - | CASSERLAVGETQYF | TGCGCCAGCAGTGAACGGCTAGCGGTAGGGGAGACCCAGTACTTC
TRBJ1-2 | - | 17 | TRBV27 | - | CASSLGPGRGHFYGYTF | TGTGCCAGCAGTTTAGGCCCCGGCAGGGGTCATTTCTATGGCTACACCTTC
TRBJ2-3 | - | 13 | TRBV7-9 | - | CASSGGGADTQYF | TGTGCCAGCAGCGGTGGGGGGGCCGATACGCAGTATTTT
TRBJ2-3 | TRBD2 | 15 | TRBV19 | - | CASSSAGGPVDTQYF | TGTGCCAGTAGCTCAGCGGGAGGGCCAGTAGATACGCAGTATTTT
TRBJ2-7 | - | 15 | TRBV6-5 | - | CASTPPLEETYEQYF | TGTGCCAGCACCCCCCCCCTCGAGGAGACCTACGAGCAGTACTTC
TRBJ2-7 | - | 16 | TRBV4-3 | many | CASSQDLTGFGNEQYF | TGCGCCAGCAGCCAAGATTTAACAGGGTTTGGAAACGAGCAGTACTTC
TRBJ1-1 | - | 16 | TRBV2 | few | CASRVLNRKMNTEAFF | TGTGCCAGCAGAGTTCTAAACAGAAAAATGAACACTGAAGCTTTCTTT
TRBJ1-2 | TRBD1 | 13 | TRBV29-1 | - | CSVQTGDNYGYTF | TGCAGCGTGCAGACAGGGGACAACTATGGCTACACCTTC
TRBJ2-3 | TRBD2 | 15 | TRBV5-4 | - | CASSSKLAVADTQYF | TGTGCCAGCAGCTCAAAGCTAGCGGTCGCAGATACGCAGTATTTT